A selection of T cell receptor beta chains follows, all from one sample in a study of T cell responses to AZD1222 COVID-19 vaccine. Using immunoSEQ multiplex PCR, the repertoire was profiled, and TCRdb retains in-frame clones only, with some absent. This table holds around 120,000 clones, less than 90% found once. The starting material was peripheral blood, obtained on day 0 of AZD1222 vaccination. The receptor source for this set is an adult in good health. The CDR3 runs from the conserved cysteine through the conserved F or W. A D gene is named only where the DNA matches it firmly. Clone size, where shown, is once, few, many, or a class for clones that have expanded.

>NA|TRBJ2-3|TRBV7-3|TRBD2
TGTGCCAGCAGCACTAGCGGGGGGGATGGCACAGATACGCAGTATTTT
CASSTSGGDGTDTQYF
>few|TRBJ1-5|TRBV18|TRBD1
TGTGCCAGCTCACCATCGATACAGGGACAGGGCAATCAGCCCCAGCATTTT
CASSPSIQGQGNQPQHF
>once|TRBJ1-5|TRBV6-2/TRBV6-3|NA
TGTGCCAGCAGTGTCGGGACTTTTAGCAATCAGCCCCAGCATTTT
CASSVGTFSNQPQHF
>NA|TRBJ1-4|TRBV4-2|NA
TGTGCCAGCAGCCAATCCCCCTCAGGCGGGACAACTAATGAAAAACTGTTTTTT
CASSQSPSGGTTNEKLFF
>once|TRBJ1-3|TRBV10-3|TRBD1
TGTGCCATCTCCCCCGGTATGTGGACAGGCTCTGGAAACACCATATATTTT
CAISPGMWTGSGNTIYF
>NA|TRBJ1-2|TRBV7-9|NA
TGTGCCAGCAGCTTATCTGGGGAAGGCGGTGGCTACACCTTC
CASSLSGEGGGYTF
>NA|TRBJ1-2|TRBV6-2/TRBV6-3|NA
TGTGCCAGCAGTCTCCACTATGGCTACACCTTC
CASSLHYGYTF
>NA|TRBJ2-1|TRBV29-1|NA
TGCAGCGCCGGTGTGGGGGGCTCATACAATGAGCAGTTCTTC
CSAGVGGSYNEQFF
>NA|TRBJ2-5|TRBV4-2|NA
TGTGCCAGCAGCCCTCTAGGGGAAGAGACCCAGTACTTC
CASSPLGEETQYF
>NA|TRBJ2-3|TRBV6-4|NA
TGTGCCAGCAGTAGACTACCTAGCGTTGATACGCAGTATTTT
CASSRLPSVDTQYF
>once|TRBJ2-1|TRBV13|TRBD2
TGTGCCAGCAGCTCCTGGACTAGCGGGAGGGCCGGTGAGCAGTTCTTC
CASSSWTSGRAGEQFF
>NA|TRBJ2-1|TRBV2|TRBD2
TGTGCCAGCAGGCCAACTAGCGGGGGGGCCAAGGAGCAGTTCTTC
CASRPTSGGAKEQFF
>few|TRBJ1-1|TRBV7-9|NA
TGTGCCAGCAGCACGGCCGCAGGGAGCACTGAAGCTTTCTTT
CASSTAAGSTEAFF
>NA|TRBJ2-3|TRBV6-5|NA
TGTGCCAGCGGGGGCCCGGGTAGGGGGACAGATACGCAGTATTTT
CASGGPGRGTDTQYF
>NA|TRBJ1-5|TRBV28|NA
TGTGCCAGCAGTTCGACCTCAAATAGCAATCAGCCCCAGCATTTT
CASSSTSNSNQPQHF
>NA|TRBJ1-1|TRBV5-6|NA
TGTGCCAGCAGCTTCAGGGACACTGAAGCTTTCTTT
CASSFRDTEAFF
>NA|TRBJ1-3|TRBV9|TRBD1
TGTGCCAGCAGCGCCGTTTTACAGGGGGTCGGAAACACCATATATTTT
CASSAVLQGVGNTIYF
>NA|TRBJ2-1|TRBV9|TRBD2
TGTGCCAGCAGCGTAGCGGCGGGGGGGCCTTACTTGGTCTTC
CASSVAAGGPYLVF
>NA|TRBJ1-1|TRBV2|TRBD1
TGTGCCAGCTTACCGGGCAGGGGGCTGGCGAACACTGAAGCTTTCTTT
CASLPGRGLANTEAFF
>NA|TRBJ1-2|TRBV24-1|NA
TGTGCCACCAGTGACCCTAATTGGGGCTACACCTTC
CATSDPNWGYTF
>NA|TRBJ2-7|TRBV27|TRBD1
TGTGCCAGCAGTCGGACAGGGAATTACGAGCAGTACTTC
CASSRTGNYEQYF
>NA|TRBJ2-5|TRBV18|TRBD2
TGTGCCAGCTCAATGAGCCCGGCGGGGGGCGAGACCCAGTACTTC
CASSMSPAGGETQYF
>NA|TRBJ1-2|TRBV7-2|TRBD1
TGTGCCAGCAGCTTAGGTTTAGGACAGGGAGGGGGCTACACCTTC
CASSLGLGQGGGYTF
>NA|TRBJ2-5|TRBV2|TRBD1
TGTGCCAGCAGGAACCCTGGACAGGCCCGGGAGACCCAGTACTTC
CASRNPGQARETQYF
>NA|TRBJ2-7|TRBV7-3|TRBD1
TGTGCCAGCAGCTATGGACAGGCCTACGAGCAGTACTTC
CASSYGQAYEQYF
>NA|TRBJ2-3|TRBV5-5|NA
TGTGCCAGCAGCTATGCAGAAAGCACAGATACGCAGTATTTT
CASSYAESTDTQYF
>NA|TRBJ1-5|TRBV18|TRBD1
TGTGCCAGCTCACCGGATGGACAGGGAGGTCAGCCCCAGCATTTT
CASSPDGQGGQPQHF
>few|TRBJ2-5|TRBV9|TRBD2
TGTGCCAGCAGCGTAGACCAGGGAGGGGAGACCCAGTACTTC
CASSVDQGGETQYF
>NA|TRBJ2-1|TRBV5-4|TRBD1
TGTGCCAGCAGACGGGACAGGGGGAATGAGCAGTTCTTC
CASRRDRGNEQFF
>NA|TRBJ2-7|TRBV30|NA
TGTGCCTGGGTCCCGACAGGAACCTACGAGCAGTACTTC
CAWVPTGTYEQYF
>NA|TRBJ1-1|TRBV19|NA
TGTGCCACCCTACAGGGTGAGACTGAAGCTTTCTTT
CATLQGETEAFF
>NA|TRBJ1-4|TRBV3-1/TRBV3-2|TRBD1
TGTGCCAGCAGCCAAGATATGGCAGGGGGCCAACTTGCAACTAATGAAAAACTGTTTTTT
CASSQDMAGGQLATNEKLFF
>NA|TRBJ2-1|TRBV4-3|TRBD1
TGCGCCAGCAGCCAAGATGACAGGGGATACAATGAGCAGTTCTTC
CASSQDDRGYNEQFF
>NA|TRBJ2-1|TRBV27|TRBD2
TGTGCCAGCACCCAGCTAGCGGGGATCGTTAGTGAGCAGTTCTTC
CASTQLAGIVSEQFF
>NA|TRBJ2-7|TRBV18|NA
TGTGCCAGCTCAGCTAACTCGGCGGGGGCCACCTACGAGCAGTACTTC
CASSANSAGATYEQYF
>NA|TRBJ2-1|TRBV27|NA
TGTGCCAGCAGACCGATCGGGCTCAATGAGCAGTTCTTC
CASRPIGLNEQFF
>NA|TRBJ2-3|TRBV5-6|TRBD2
TGTGCCAGCAGCTTGGTTCTAGCGGGGGCAGATACGCAGTATTTT
CASSLVLAGADTQYF
>NA|TRBJ2-1|TRBV27|NA
TGTGCCAGCAGTTTATTCGGGACACCTCAGGTTCACAATGAGCAGTTCTTC
CASSLFGTPQVHNEQFF
>NA|TRBJ1-6|TRBV4-2|NA
TGTGCCAGCAGCCAAGTAAGACTCCCGGCCGACAATTCACCCCTCCACTTT
CASSQVRLPADNSPLHF
>NA|TRBJ2-1|TRBV6-6|NA
TGTGCCAGCAGCCTACGGGGAGCCCCGGGTGATGAGCAGTTCTTC
CASSLRGAPGDEQFF
>NA|TRBJ1-4|TRBV10-2|NA
TGCGCCAGCAGTGACGCAACTAATGAAAAACTGTTTTTT
CASSDATNEKLFF
>many|TRBJ1-4|TRBV3-1/TRBV3-2|TRBD1
TGTGCCAGCAGCCTAACAGGGGGAGAAAAACTGTTTTTT
CASSLTGGEKLFF
>NA|TRBJ2-2|TRBV19|NA
TGTGCCAGTAGTATAGGGTGGGTCGCTACCGGGGAGCTGTTTTTT
CASSIGWVATGELFF
>NA|TRBJ2-5|TRBV7-2|NA
TGTGCCAGCAGGGCTACAGGGTATGGGGAGACCCAGTACTTC
CASRATGYGETQYF
>NA|TRBJ1-2|TRBV29-1|NA
TGCAGCGTTGCACCGGGGGGGGACTATGGCTACACCTTC
CSVAPGGDYGYTF
>NA|TRBJ2-7|TRBV7-2|NA
TGTGCCAGCAGCGCCGCCAGGGTAACGGGCGAGCAGTACTTC
CASSAARVTGEQYF
>NA|TRBJ2-7|TRBV5-8|TRBD2
TGTGCCAGCGGTACTAGCGGGGGAGAGAAGCAGTACTTC
CASGTSGGEKQYF
>NA|TRBJ2-5|TRBV29-1|NA
TGCAGCCACCGTTCGGTCGGGGAGACCCAGTACTTC
CSHRSVGETQYF
>NA|TRBJ1-1|TRBV18|NA
TGTGCCAGCTCACCGGGACTTATCACTGAAGCTTTCTTT
CASSPGLITEAFF
>NA|TRBJ2-7|TRBV15|TRBD2
TGTGCCACCAGCCCCGGGACTAGAGGGGAGCAGTACTTC
CATSPGTRGEQYF
>NA|TRBJ2-3|TRBV6-2/TRBV6-3|TRBD2
TGTGCCAGCAGTCACTCCATAGCGGGCCTCACAGATACGCAGTATTTT
CASSHSIAGLTDTQYF